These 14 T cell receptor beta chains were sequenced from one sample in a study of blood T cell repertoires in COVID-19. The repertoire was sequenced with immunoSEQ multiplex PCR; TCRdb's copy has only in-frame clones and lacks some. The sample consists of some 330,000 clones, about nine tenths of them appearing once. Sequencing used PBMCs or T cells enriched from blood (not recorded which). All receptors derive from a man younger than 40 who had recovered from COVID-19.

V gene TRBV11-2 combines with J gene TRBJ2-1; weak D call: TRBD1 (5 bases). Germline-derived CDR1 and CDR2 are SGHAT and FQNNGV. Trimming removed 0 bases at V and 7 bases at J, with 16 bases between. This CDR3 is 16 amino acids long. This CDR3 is CASSLDPGRLPNEQFF. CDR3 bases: TGTGCCAGCAGCTTAGATCCAGGGCGCTTGCCAAATGAGCAGTTCTTC.

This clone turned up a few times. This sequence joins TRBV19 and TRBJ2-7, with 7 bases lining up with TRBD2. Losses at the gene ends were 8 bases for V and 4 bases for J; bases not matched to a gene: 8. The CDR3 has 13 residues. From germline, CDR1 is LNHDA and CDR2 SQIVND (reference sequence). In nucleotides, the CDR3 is TGTGCCAGTTCCGGGACTATACGGTACGAGCAGTACTTC. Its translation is CASSGTIRYEQYF.

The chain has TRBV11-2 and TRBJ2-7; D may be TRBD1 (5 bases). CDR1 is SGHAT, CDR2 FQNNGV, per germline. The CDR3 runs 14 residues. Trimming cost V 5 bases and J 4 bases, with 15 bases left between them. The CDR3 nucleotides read TGTGCCAGCAGCCGTAACCTAGGGGCGTACGAGCAGTACTTC. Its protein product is CASSRNLGAYEQYF.

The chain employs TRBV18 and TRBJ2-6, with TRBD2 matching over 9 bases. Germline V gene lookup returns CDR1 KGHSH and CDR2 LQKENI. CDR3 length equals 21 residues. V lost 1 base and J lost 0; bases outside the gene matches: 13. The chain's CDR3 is CASSPQLGWLAGSSGANVLTF. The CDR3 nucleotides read TGTGCCAGCTCACCACAACTAGGGTGGCTAGCGGGGAGCTCTGGGGCCAACGTCCTGACTTTC.

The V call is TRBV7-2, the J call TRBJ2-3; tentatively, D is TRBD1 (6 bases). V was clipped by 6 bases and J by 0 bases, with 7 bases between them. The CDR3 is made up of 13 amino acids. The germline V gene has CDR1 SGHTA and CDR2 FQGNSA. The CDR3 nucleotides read TGTGCCAGCAGGAGGGGGAGCACAGATACGCAGTATTTT. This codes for CASRRGSTDTQYF.

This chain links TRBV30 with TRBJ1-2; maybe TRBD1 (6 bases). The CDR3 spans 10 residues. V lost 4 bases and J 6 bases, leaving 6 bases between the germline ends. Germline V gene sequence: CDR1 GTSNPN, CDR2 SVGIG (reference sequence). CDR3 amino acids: CAWKGDGYTF. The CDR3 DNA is TGTGCCTGGAAGGGGGATGGCTACACCTTC.

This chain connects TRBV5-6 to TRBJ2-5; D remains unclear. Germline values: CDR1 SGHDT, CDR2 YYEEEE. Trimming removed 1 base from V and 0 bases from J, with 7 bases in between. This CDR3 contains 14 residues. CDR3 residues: CASSLMNNQETQYF. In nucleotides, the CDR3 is TGTGCCAGCAGCTTGATGAACAACCAAGAGACCCAGTACTTC. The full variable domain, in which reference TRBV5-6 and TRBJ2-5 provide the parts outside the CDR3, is DAGVTQSPTHLIKTRGQQVTLRCSPKSGHDTVSWYQQALGQGPQFIFQYYEEEERQRGNFPDRFSGHQFPNYSSELNVNALLLGDSALYLCASSLMNNQETQYFGPGTRLLVL.

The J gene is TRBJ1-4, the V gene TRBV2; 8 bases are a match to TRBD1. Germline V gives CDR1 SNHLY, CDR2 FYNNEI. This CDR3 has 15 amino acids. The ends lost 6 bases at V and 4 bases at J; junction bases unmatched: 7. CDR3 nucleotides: TGTGCCAGCAGCGGGACAGGCCGGGGTAATGAAAAACTGTTTTTT. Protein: CASSGTGRGNEKLFF.

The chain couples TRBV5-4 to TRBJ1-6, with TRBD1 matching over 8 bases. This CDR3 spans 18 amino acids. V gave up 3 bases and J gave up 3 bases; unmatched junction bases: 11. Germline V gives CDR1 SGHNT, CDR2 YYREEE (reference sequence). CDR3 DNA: TGTGCCAGCAGCTCGCGCCGACTTGGACAGGGCTATAATTCACCCCTCCACTTT. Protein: CASSSRRLGQGYNSPLHF.

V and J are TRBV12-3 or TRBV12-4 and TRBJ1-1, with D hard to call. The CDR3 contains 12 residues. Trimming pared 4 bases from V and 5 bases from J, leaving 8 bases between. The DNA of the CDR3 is TGTGCCAGCAGTTCAAGCAGGACTGAAGCTTTCTTT. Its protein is CASSSSRTEAFF.

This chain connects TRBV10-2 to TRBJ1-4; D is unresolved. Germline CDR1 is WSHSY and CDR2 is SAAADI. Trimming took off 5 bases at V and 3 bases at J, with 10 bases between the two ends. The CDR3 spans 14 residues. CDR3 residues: CASSRGLPNEKLFF. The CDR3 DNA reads TGCGCCAGCAGTCGCGGGCTCCCTAATGAAAAACTGTTTTTT.

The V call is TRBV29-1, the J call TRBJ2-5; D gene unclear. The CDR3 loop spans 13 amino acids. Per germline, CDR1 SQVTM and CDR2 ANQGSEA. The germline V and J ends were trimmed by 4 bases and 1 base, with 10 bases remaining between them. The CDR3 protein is CSVARPRQETQYF. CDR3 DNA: TGCAGCGTTGCTAGGCCCCGCCAAGAGACCCAGTACTTC.

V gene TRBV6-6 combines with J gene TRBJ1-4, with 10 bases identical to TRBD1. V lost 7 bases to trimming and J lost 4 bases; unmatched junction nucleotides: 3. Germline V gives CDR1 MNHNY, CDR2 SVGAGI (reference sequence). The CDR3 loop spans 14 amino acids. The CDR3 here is CASTRDRGNEKLFF. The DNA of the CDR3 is TGTGCCAGCACCCGGGACAGGGGTAATGAAAAACTGTTTTTT.

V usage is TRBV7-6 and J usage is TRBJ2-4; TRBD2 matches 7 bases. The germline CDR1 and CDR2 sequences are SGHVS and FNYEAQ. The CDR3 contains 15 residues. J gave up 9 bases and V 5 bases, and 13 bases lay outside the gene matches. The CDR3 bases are TGTGCCAGCAGCCCCACTCCCACAGCGGGACGCATTCAGTACTTC. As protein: CASSPTPTAGRIQYF.